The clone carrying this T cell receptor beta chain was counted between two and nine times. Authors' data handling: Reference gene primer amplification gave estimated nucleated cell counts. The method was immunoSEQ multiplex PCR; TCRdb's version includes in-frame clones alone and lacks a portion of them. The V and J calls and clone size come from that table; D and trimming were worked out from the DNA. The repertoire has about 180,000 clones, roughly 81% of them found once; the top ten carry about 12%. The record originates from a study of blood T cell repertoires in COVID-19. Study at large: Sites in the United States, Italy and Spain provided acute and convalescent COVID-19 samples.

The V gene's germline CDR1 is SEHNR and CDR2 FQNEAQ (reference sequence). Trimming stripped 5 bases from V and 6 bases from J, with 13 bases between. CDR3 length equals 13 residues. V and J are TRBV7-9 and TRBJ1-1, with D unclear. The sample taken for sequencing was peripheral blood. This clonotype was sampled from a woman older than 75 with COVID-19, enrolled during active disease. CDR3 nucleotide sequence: TGTGCCAGCAGCCCGGTAGGAGGTTCTGAAGCTTTCTTT. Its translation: CASSPVGGSEAFF.